The 26 T cell receptor beta chains in this list originate from one sample, sequenced in a study of cytomegalovirus exposure and HLA in healthy donors. Generated by immunoSEQ multiplex PCR, the TCRdb table keeps only in-frame clones and is missing some. The repertoire holds 240,000 or so clones, 75% to 90% seen once, with around 1.2% in the top ten. Sequenced input: PBMCs. These TCRs come from a woman in her 30s in good health and CMV-seropositive.

This clone was seen only once. CDR3 nucleotide sequence: TGTGCCAGCAGTGAACTTTCATATCAACAGGGCAGCAGCGAGCAGTTCTTC. Protein: CASSELSYQQGSSEQFF. The chain employs TRBV6-1 and TRBJ2-1; a possible D gene is TRBD1 (6 bases). CDR1 is MNHNS and CDR2 is SASEGT in the germline V gene. The CDR3 runs to 17 residues. V was pared by 2 bases and J by 10 bases, with 24 bases between.

This clone was picked up one time. This chain links TRBV7-2 with TRBJ1-5; D is ambiguous. V dropped 1 base and J dropped 6 bases, with 7 bases sitting between them. Germline loops: CDR1 SGHTA, CDR2 FQGNSA. The CDR3 runs to 13 residues. The CDR3 sequence: CASSLDRTQPQHF. As DNA, the CDR3 is TGTGCCAGCAGCTTAGACAGAACTCAGCCCCAGCATTTT.

CDR3 sequence reads: CASSLGSGRETQYF. The CDR3 DNA reads as TGTGCCAGCAGCTTGGGTAGCGGGCGAGAGACCCAGTACTTC. This rearrangement joins TRBV13 to TRBJ2-5; TRBD2 matches at 7 bases. V dropped 3 bases and J dropped 4; count of bases not matched to a gene: 5. CDR1 is PRHDT and CDR2 is FYEKMQ in the germline V gene (reference sequence). The CDR3 has 14 amino acids.

J is TRBJ1-1 and V is TRBV4-2; 10 positions agree with TRBD1. V lost 0 bases, J lost 7 bases, and 8 bases stayed unmatched. CDR3 size: 16 residues. Germline lookup yields CDR1 LGHNA and CDR2 YNFKEQ. The CDR3, as DNA: TGTGCCAGCAGCCAAGAAGGGACAGGGGTATTGATTGAAGCTTTCTTT. This translates into CASSQEGTGVLIEAFF.

V gene TRBV16 combines with J gene TRBJ2-1; 12 bases are a match to TRBD2. The ends lost 4 bases at V and 4 bases at J; junction bases unmatched: 29. CDR3 length: 24 amino acids. Germline CDR1 is KGHSY and CDR2 is FQNENV. CDR3 region: CASSPKVGRGASSGRAETYNEQFF. The CDR3 bases are TGTGCCAGCAGCCCCAAGGTCGGTAGGGGGGCGTCTAGCGGGAGGGCTGAGACTTACAATGAGCAGTTCTTC.

V usage is TRBV29-1 and J usage is TRBJ2-5, with a weak D call TRBD2 (6 bases). Germline V CDR1 and CDR2: SQVTM, ANQGSEA. The CDR3 is made up of 12 amino acids. Trimming cost V 3 bases and J 5 bases, with 10 bases left between them. CDR3 loop: CSVEGGSETQYF. For the CDR3, the DNA is TGCAGCGTTGAGGGGGGATCGGAGACCCAGTACTTC.

The chain is built from TRBV27 and TRBJ1-1; tentative D call: TRBD1 (6 bases). CDR1 and CDR2 from the germline V gene are MNHEY and SMNVEV (reference sequence). The CDR3 consists of 13 residues. V lost 5 bases to trimming and J lost 1 base, with 8 bases between them. The DNA for the CDR3 is TGTGCCAGCAGTCCACAGGGGAACACTGAAGCTTTCTTT. Its translation: CASSPQGNTEAFF.

The CDR3 is CASSGTGTMGKLFF. Written as DNA, the CDR3 is TGTGCCAGCAGCGGGACCGGGACAATGGGAAAACTGTTTTTT. V is TRBV9 and J is TRBJ1-4; possibly TRBD1 for D (6 bases). V lost 3 bases to trimming and J lost 10 bases, with 16 bases between them. Germline V gene lookup returns CDR1 SGDLS and CDR2 YYNGEE. This CDR3 spans 14 amino acids.

The chain employs TRBV21-1 and TRBJ2-7; the DNA was not used to check the table's D call, TRBD2. TRBV21-1 corresponds to a pseudogene. The CDR3 spans 18 residues. CDR3 residues: CASSKVVWGLAGDYEQYF. The CDR3 DNA reads TGTGCCAGCAGCAAAGTGGTATGGGGACTAGCGGGAGACTACGAGCAGTACTTC.

J is TRBJ1-4 and V is TRBV6-1, with D perhaps TRBD1 (5 bases). The CDR3 covers 15 residues. Germline V lookup: CDR1 MNHNS, CDR2 SASEGT. Trimming removed 3 bases at V and 3 bases at J, with 11 bases between. CDR3 protein: CASSEVGRANEKLFF. CDR3 coding DNA: TGTGCCAGCAGTGAGGTGGGCAGGGCTAATGAAAAACTGTTTTTT.

V usage is TRBV5-1 and J usage is TRBJ2-6, with 8 bases matching TRBD1. With V trimmed by 2 bases and J by 4 bases, 5 bases remained unmatched. This CDR3 spans 16 amino acids. Germline V lookup: CDR1 SGHRS, CDR2 YFSETQ. The CDR3 coding sequence is TGCGCCAGCAGCTTCAGGGGGCTATCCGGGGCCAACGTCCTGACTTTC. This codes for CASSFRGLSGANVLTF.

The rearrangement joins TRBV28 to TRBJ2-1, with 12 bases aligning to TRBD1. Germline CDR1 is MDHEN and CDR2 is SYDVKM. V lost 5 bases and J lost 0; bases outside the gene matches: 11. This CDR3 has 19 amino acids. DNA for the CDR3: TGTGCCAGCAGTACCCGGGACAGGGGGCCAGCGGCCTCCTACAATGAGCAGTTCTTC. It is translated as CASSTRDRGPAASYNEQFF.

The chain has TRBV5-1 and TRBJ2-7; maybe TRBD2 (5 bases). Trimming removed 0 bases from V and 0 bases from J, with 13 bases in between. The CDR3 has 16 amino acids. CDR1 is SGHRS and CDR2 is YFSETQ in the germline V gene. CDR3 amino acids: CASSLELARPSYEQYF. CDR3 nucleotides: TGCGCCAGCAGCTTGGAGCTAGCCCGGCCCTCCTACGAGCAGTACTTC. Full variable domain (outside the CDR3, taken from reference TRBV5-1 and TRBJ2-7): KAGVTQTPRYLIKTRGQQVTLSCSPISGHRSVSWYQQTPGQGLQFLFEYFSETQRNKGNFPGRFSGRQFSNSRSEMNVSTLELGDSALYLCASSLELARPSYEQYFGPGTRLTVT.

This clone showed up just once. CDR3 coding DNA: TGTGCCAGCAGCCACTATACCCGGGACATCGCCCCGTACTTC. Protein product: CASSHYTRDIAPYF. The J gene is TRBJ2-7, the V gene TRBV11-3; D may be TRBD1 (6 bases). This CDR3 comprises 14 residues. Germline V gene data show CDR1 as SGHNT and CDR2 as YENEEA. V dropped 5 bases and J dropped 12 bases, with 23 bases sitting between them.

V is TRBV5-1 and J is TRBJ1-4; 7 bases match TRBD1. J gave up 4 bases and V 2 bases, and 2 bases lay outside the gene matches. The CDR3 runs to 14 residues. The germline V gene has CDR1 SGHRS and CDR2 YFSETQ. In DNA form, the CDR3 reads TGCGCCAGCAGCTTACAGGGGATTAATGAAAAACTGTTTTTT. Protein product: CASSLQGINEKLFF.

This clone has only one observation. The chain links TRBV5-6 to TRBJ2-1, with D perhaps TRBD1 (7 bases). Germline lookup yields CDR1 SGHDT and CDR2 YYEEEE. CDR3 length: 16 amino acids. The germline V and J ends were trimmed by 0 bases and 6 bases, with 16 bases remaining between them. CDR3 nucleotides: TGTGCCAGCAGCTTGGTATGGCAGGGGGGTATCAATGAGCAGTTCTTC. Protein product: CASSLVWQGGINEQFF.

The chain is built from TRBV5-6 and TRBJ2-2, with 9 bases that match TRBD2. CDR3 length: 15 amino acids. CDR1 is SGHDT, CDR2 YYEEEE, per germline. J gave up 5 bases and V 4 bases, and 6 bases lay outside the gene matches. Here the CDR3 reads CASSGLSGRTGELFF. The CDR3 coding sequence is TGTGCCAGCAGCGGCCTTAGCGGGAGAACCGGGGAGCTGTTTTTT.

The gene calls are TRBV14 and TRBJ2-3, with a weak D call TRBD1 (6 bases). CDR3 length: 16 amino acids. V lost 4 bases, J lost 1 base, and 15 bases lay in between. Germline V CDR1 and CDR2: SGHDN, FVKESK. Written as DNA, the CDR3 is TGTGCCAGCAGCCGAGACCAGGGGCGCGGCACAGATACGCAGTATTTT. Protein sequence: CASSRDQGRGTDTQYF. Full variable domain (missing parts from reference TRBV14 and TRBJ2-3): EAGVTQFPSHSVIEKGQTVTLRCDPISGHDNLYWYRRVMGKEIKFLLHFVKESKQDESGMPNNRFLAERTGGTYSTLKVQPAELEDSGVYFCASSRDQGRGTDTQYFGPGTRLTVL.

The rearrangement links TRBV19 to TRBJ1-2; 7 bases map to TRBD1. CDR1 and CDR2 from the germline V gene are LNHDA and SQIVND (reference sequence). The CDR3 is 15 residues long. After removal of 7 bases from V and 4 bases from J, the junction contained 12 bases not matched to a gene. The DNA of the CDR3 is TGTGCCAGTAATACCCAAGGGGACAGTGCCTATGGCTACACCTTC. It translates to CASNTQGDSAYGYTF.

The chain employs TRBV7-9 and TRBJ2-5, with D maybe TRBD2 (5 bases). CDR3 length: 13 residues. Germline V gene sequence: CDR1 SEHNR, CDR2 FQNEAQ (reference sequence). V was cut by 2 bases and J by 5 bases, with 9 bases left in between. Here the CDR3 reads CASSLTSLETQYF. The CDR3 coding sequence is TGTGCCAGCAGCTTAACTAGTTTGGAGACCCAGTACTTC. Combining the CDR3 with reference TRBV7-9 and TRBJ2-5 gives the whole variable domain DTGVSQNPRHKITKRGQNVTFRCDPISEHNRLYWYRQTLGQGPEFLTYFQNEAQLEKSRLLSDRFSAERPKGSFSTLEIQRTEQGDSAMYLCASSLTSLETQYFGPGTRLLVL.

This clone was observed at least ten times. The chain recombines TRBV30 with TRBJ2-7, with 7 bases identical to TRBD2. The CDR3 loop spans 15 amino acids. Germline lookup yields CDR1 GTSNPN and CDR2 SVGIG (reference sequence). The trim removed 5 bases at V and 1 base at J, leaving 11 bases unmatched. The CDR3 sequence: CAWGGSSGLSYEQYF. DNA for the CDR3: TGTGCCTGGGGTGGGTCTAGCGGACTTTCCTACGAGCAGTACTTC.

This chain joins TRBV5-1 and TRBJ2-2; 8 nucleotides match TRBD2. Germline CDR1 reads SGHRS; CDR2 reads YFSETQ. This CDR3 region has 17 residues. V dropped 0 bases and J dropped 0; count of bases not matched to a gene: 4. CDR3 region: CASSLGAGGTNTGELFF. The CDR3 DNA is TGCGCCAGCAGCTTGGGGGCGGGAGGAACGAACACCGGGGAGCTGTTTTTT.

V and J are TRBV29-1 and TRBJ2-1, with D possibly being TRBD1 (5 bases). Germline lookup yields CDR1 SQVTM and CDR2 ANQGSEA. Trimming left V 6 bases short and J 6 bases short, with 12 bases between. This CDR3 spans 12 amino acids. The CDR3 loop is CSVPQGFNEQFF. The CDR3 DNA follows: TGCAGCGTACCCCAGGGTTTCAATGAGCAGTTCTTC.

The V gene is TRBV9, the J gene TRBJ2-5; 7 positions agree with TRBD1. This CDR3 is built from 15 residues. CDR1 and CDR2 from the germline V gene are SGDLS and YYNGEE. With V trimmed by 3 bases and J by 3 bases, 8 bases remained unmatched. CDR3: CASSAFPGTEETQYF. CDR3 DNA sequence: TGTGCCAGCAGCGCATTTCCCGGGACAGAAGAGACCCAGTACTTC.

The V gene is TRBV7-9, the J gene TRBJ1-2; D not certain. CDR1 SEHNR and CDR2 FQNEAQ come from the germline V gene (reference sequence). Trimming removed 2 bases at V and 0 bases at J, with 7 bases between. The CDR3 runs 14 residues. The CDR3: CASSLKEPNYGYTF. The CDR3, as DNA: TGTGCCAGCAGCTTAAAGGAGCCTAACTATGGCTACACCTTC.

The chain carries TRBV5-1 and TRBJ2-1; possible D gene TRBD2, 6 bases. From germline, CDR1 is SGHRS and CDR2 YFSETQ. This CDR3 has 13 residues. V was pared by 0 bases and J by 9 bases, with 10 bases between. The DNA for the CDR3 is TGCGCCAGCAGCTTGGGGCAGGGAGGTGAGCAGTTCTTC. Its protein product is CASSLGQGGEQFF.